In this sample, the clone carrying this TCR beta chain turned up a few times. Its antigen remains unidentified. The CDR3 contains 11 residues. V gave up 2 bases and J gave up 10 bases, with 9 bases separating them. The germline V gene encodes CDR1 SGHTA and CDR2 FQGTGA. The study profiled TCR beta VDJ and CDR3 using genomic DNA as template. MiXCR, applied by TCRdb to the reads, yields one record per CDR3 protein. Here the sample spans some 190,000 distinct CDR3 sequences, roughly 56% being singletons. This specimen comes from a study of CD8+CD57+ T cells in acquired aplastic anemia. Study in general: Across the sorted CD4+ and CD8+ cells, DNA amounts averaged 3.2 ug. CD4+ reads averaged around 10 million in healthy donors.

Study-wide points: No significant difference in CD8+ Simpson's diversity was found between patients and controls. It was found that fewer than 35 CD8+ CDR3 sequences were shared between patients and controls.

Sequencing input: sorted CD4+, CD8+, or CD8+CD57+ T cells (not recorded which) from PBMCs. This receptor was taken from a human donor in good health, serving as a control. The rearrangement joins TRBV7-3 to TRBJ2-7; D is possibly TRBD1 (6 bases). DNA for the CDR3: TGTGCCAGCAGCTTAGACAGGCACCAGTACTTC. Translation: CASSLDRHQYF.